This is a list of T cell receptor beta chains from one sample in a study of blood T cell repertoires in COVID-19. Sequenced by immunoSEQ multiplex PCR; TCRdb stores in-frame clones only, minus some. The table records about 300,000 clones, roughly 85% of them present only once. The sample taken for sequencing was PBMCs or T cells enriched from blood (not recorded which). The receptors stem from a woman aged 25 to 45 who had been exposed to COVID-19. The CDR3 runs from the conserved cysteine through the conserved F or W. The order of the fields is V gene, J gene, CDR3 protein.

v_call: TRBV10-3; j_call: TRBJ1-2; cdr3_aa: CAITMGQGSMGNYGYTF
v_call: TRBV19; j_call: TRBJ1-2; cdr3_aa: CASSPTGYGYTF
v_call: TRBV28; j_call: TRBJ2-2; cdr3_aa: CARGTSGGKGELFF
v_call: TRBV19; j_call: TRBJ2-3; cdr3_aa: CASSPASRVSTDTQYF
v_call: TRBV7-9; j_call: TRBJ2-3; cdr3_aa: CASTLPTGIGNSDTQYF
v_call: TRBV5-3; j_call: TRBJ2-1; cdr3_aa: CARSFLGLAQFNEQFF
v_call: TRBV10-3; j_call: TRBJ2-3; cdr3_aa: CAISESGQRTDTQYF
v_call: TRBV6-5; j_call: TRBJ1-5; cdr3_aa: CASSSRGNQPQHF
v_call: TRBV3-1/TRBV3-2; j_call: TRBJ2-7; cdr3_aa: CASSQDGGGAQYF
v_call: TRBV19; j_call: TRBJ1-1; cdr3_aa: CASSLYDSQSTEAFF
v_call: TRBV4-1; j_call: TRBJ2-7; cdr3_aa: CASSVSRGSSYEQYF
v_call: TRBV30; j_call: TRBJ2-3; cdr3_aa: CAWRQIPSTDTQYF
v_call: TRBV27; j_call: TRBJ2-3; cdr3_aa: CASSGLAGSTDTQYF
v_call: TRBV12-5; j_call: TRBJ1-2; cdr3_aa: CASGLVPPRQGYYGYTF
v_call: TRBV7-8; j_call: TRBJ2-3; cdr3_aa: CASSLEGRGVTDTQYF
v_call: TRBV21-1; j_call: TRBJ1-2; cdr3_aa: CASPRRTGYTF
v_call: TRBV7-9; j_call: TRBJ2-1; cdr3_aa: CASSSRGGDYNEQFF
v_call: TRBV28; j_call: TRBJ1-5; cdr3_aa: CASSSGYVQPQHF
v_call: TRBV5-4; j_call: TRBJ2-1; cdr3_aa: CASSPGLGAVEQFF
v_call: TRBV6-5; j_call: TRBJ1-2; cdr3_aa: CASSLSRQGRYGYTF
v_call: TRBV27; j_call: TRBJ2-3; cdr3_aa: CASSPRDLSTDTQYF
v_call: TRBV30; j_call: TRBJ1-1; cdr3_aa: CAFEQGAVNTEAFF
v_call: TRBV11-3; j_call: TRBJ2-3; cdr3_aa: CASSYQGSTDTQYF
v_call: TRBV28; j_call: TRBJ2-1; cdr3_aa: CASSQGWAIYNEQFF
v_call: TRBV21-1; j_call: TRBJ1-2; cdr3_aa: CASSKDAGLYYGYTF
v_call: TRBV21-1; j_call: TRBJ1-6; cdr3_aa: CASSNHVRASYNSPLHF
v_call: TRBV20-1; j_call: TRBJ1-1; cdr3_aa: CSARRSGEAFF
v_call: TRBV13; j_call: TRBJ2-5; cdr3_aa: CASSSRSRGRAGETQYF
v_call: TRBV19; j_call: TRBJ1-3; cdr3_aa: CASSIPGVGGSSGNTIYF
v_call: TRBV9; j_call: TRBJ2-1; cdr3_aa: CASSQIARQGRGSYNEQFF
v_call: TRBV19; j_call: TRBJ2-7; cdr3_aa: CASSIGGSEQYF
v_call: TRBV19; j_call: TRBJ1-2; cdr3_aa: CASSTSSGGNYGYTF
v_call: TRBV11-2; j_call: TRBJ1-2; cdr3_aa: CASSANTYGYTF
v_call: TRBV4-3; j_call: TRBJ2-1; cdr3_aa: CASSQDLWANNEQFF
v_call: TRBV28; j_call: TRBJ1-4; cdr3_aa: CASSSPGQGGNEKLFF
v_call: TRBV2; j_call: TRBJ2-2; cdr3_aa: CASKGTIQNTGELFF
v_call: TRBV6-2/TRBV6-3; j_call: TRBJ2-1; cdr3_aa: CASSYPLGGGRSYNEQFF
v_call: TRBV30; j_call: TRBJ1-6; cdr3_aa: CANSGQDAYNSPLHF
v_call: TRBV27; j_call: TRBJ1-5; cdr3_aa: CASSFSVNQPQHF
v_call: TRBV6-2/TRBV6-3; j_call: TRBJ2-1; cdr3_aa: CASSSSNEQFF
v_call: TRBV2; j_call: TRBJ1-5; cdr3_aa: CASNTLGGANQPQHF
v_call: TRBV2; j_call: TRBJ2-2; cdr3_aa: CASSTRGGNTGELFF
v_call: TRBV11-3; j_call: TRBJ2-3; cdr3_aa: CASSLGRQGSTDTQYF